These 25 T cell receptor beta chains were all obtained from the same sample, sequenced in a study of cytomegalovirus exposure and HLA in healthy donors. The PCR ran on 60 Vbeta and 13 Jbeta primers. The method was immunoSEQ multiplex PCR; TCRdb's version includes in-frame clones alone and lacks a portion of them. This sample yields about 120,000 clones, of which roughly four fifths are seen a single time; roughly 3.1% belongs to the top ten. The sample taken for sequencing was PBMCs. The receptors stem from a woman in her twenties or thirties in good health and CMV-seropositive.

This sequence joins TRBV5-5 and TRBJ2-7, with D hard to call. V dropped 4 bases and J dropped 3 bases, with 11 bases sitting between them. The germline V gene encodes CDR1 SGHKS and CDR2 YYEKEE (reference sequence). This CDR3 spans 13 amino acids. DNA for the CDR3: TGTGCCAGCAGCCCAACCCCGAGCTACGAGCAGTACTTC. This codes for CASSPTPSYEQYF. The whole variable domain, remainder taken from reference TRBV5-5 and TRBJ2-7, is DAGVTQSPTHLIKTRGQQVTLRCSPISGHKSVSWYQQVLGQGPQFIFQYYEKEERGRGNFPDRFSARQFPNYSSELNVNALLLGDSALYLCASSPTPSYEQYFGPGTRLTVT.

This clone was detected a few times. The V call is TRBV18, the J call TRBJ2-1, with a possible D match to TRBD1 (5 bases). Germline lookup yields CDR1 KGHSH and CDR2 LQKENI. The V end was cut by 3 bases, the J end by 1 base, with 13 bases between. The CDR3 is 16 residues long. The CDR3 here is CASSPPSGMSYNEQFF. The CDR3 coding sequence is TGTGCCAGCTCACCCCCCTCAGGGATGTCCTACAATGAGCAGTTCTTC.

A word on this clone: Other DNA sequences of this sample code for an identical CDR3. V gene TRBV28 combines with J gene TRBJ1-1; D is unresolved. The germline gives CDR1 MDHEN, CDR2 SYDVKM. V lost 3 bases and J lost 2, with 7 bases in between. The CDR3 runs 13 residues. CDR3 region: CASSFRVNTEAFF. The CDR3 bases are TGTGCCAGCAGTTTTCGGGTTAACACTGAAGCTTTCTTT.

This clone was observed a single time. This chain joins TRBV4-2 and TRBJ2-3; 9 bases map to TRBD2. The germline CDR1 and CDR2 sequences are LGHNA and YNFKEQ. The CDR3 contains 18 residues. J was trimmed by 1 base and V by 3 bases; bases with no gene match: 11. CDR3 coding DNA: TGTGCCAGCAGCCATCTGGGGGGCGGGACTAGCCGCACAGATACGCAGTATTTT. Protein product: CASSHLGGGTSRTDTQYF.

V usage is TRBV5-8 and J usage is TRBJ2-1, with TRBD2 matching over 10 bases. With V trimmed by 3 bases and J by 7 bases, 7 bases remained unmatched. This CDR3 has 15 amino acids. Looked up from germline, CDR1 is SGHTS and CDR2 is YDEGEE. The CDR3 DNA sequence: TGTGCCAGCAGCTGGAGCGGGGGGGCCGCAAATGAGCAGTTCTTC. Its protein is CASSWSGGAANEQFF. Full variable domain (missing parts from reference TRBV5-8 and TRBJ2-1): EAGVTQSPTHLIKTRGQQATLRCSPISGHTSVYWYQQALGLGLQFLLWYDEGEERNRGNFPPRFSGRQFPNYSSELNVNALELEDSALYLCASSWSGGAANEQFFGPGTRLTVL.

This sequence joins TRBV7-3 and TRBJ2-1; TRBD2 matches at 8 bases. Germline trimming cut 5 bases from V and 9 bases from J; bases unmatched to any gene: 3. The length of the CDR3 is 12 residues. The V gene's germline CDR1 is SGHTA and CDR2 FQGTGA. Written as DNA, the CDR3 is TGTGCCAGCAGCCCACGGGGGGGTGAGCAGTTCTTC. Translated, it gives CASSPRGGEQFF.

The chain links TRBV12-5 to TRBJ1-5; D call uncertain. The germline V gene encodes CDR1 LGHNT and CDR2 FRNRAP. This CDR3 has 13 amino acids. V was trimmed by 6 bases and J by 11 bases, leaving 17 bases between them. CDR3 sequence (DNA): TGTGCTAGTGGCCTTGGTGACGGGATGGCCCAGCATTTT. Amino acids: CASGLGDGMAQHF. The full variable domain, rest sourced from reference TRBV12-5 and TRBJ1-5, is DARVTQTPRHKVTEMGQEVTMRCQPILGHNTVFWYRQTMMQGLELLAYFRNRAPLDDSGMPKDRFSAEMPDATLATLKIQPSEPRDSAVYFCASGLGDGMAQHFGDGTRLSIL.

This clone was found a few times. The chain recombines TRBV27 with TRBJ2-1, with 11 bases matching TRBD2. Germline lookup yields CDR1 MNHEY and CDR2 SMNVEV (reference sequence). The CDR3 consists of 14 residues. V shed 3 bases and J 8 bases; nucleotides not matched to a gene: 3. CDR3 residues: CASSLGTSGYEQFF. The DNA of the CDR3 is TGTGCCAGCAGTTTGGGGACTAGCGGATATGAGCAGTTCTTC.

This clone was counted once. The chain combines TRBV7-2 with TRBJ2-1, with 8 bases that match TRBD2. Germline lookup yields CDR1 SGHTA and CDR2 FQGNSA. This CDR3 is 14 amino acids long. Germline trimming cut 5 bases from V and 7 bases from J; bases unmatched to any gene: 7. The DNA of the CDR3 is TGTGCCAGCAGCCCTCTCGGGACTAGGAATGAGCAGTTCTTC. Protein product: CASSPLGTRNEQFF.

This chain links TRBV6-1 with TRBJ2-5, with 7 bases fitting TRBD1. The last part of the DNA fits TRBJ2-7 better; the J call may be wrong. The CDR3 is 14 residues long. Germline V CDR1 and CDR2: MNHNS, SASEGT. The CDR3 here is CATSFRDSNYEQYF. As DNA, the CDR3 is TGTGCCACCTCGTTCCGGGACAGCAACTACGAGCAGTACTTC.

The gene calls are TRBV7-9 and TRBJ2-3, with TRBD2 identical over 7 bases. Germline CDR1 SEHNR, CDR2 FQNEAQ (reference sequence). The CDR3 consists of 15 residues. V was clipped by 7 bases and J by 6 bases; unmatched bases: 13. CDR3 DNA sequence: TGTGCCAGCACCCTGTTGGGGGGGGAGGGGGATACGCAGTATTTT. Protein product: CASTLLGGEGDTQYF.

V and J are TRBV10-1 and TRBJ1-1, with 7 nucleotides matching TRBD1. Germline V gene data show CDR1 as WNHNN and CDR2 as SYGVQD (reference sequence). V was pared by 7 bases and J by 4 bases, with 6 bases of the junction left unmatched. The CDR3 runs to 13 residues. Here the CDR3 reads CASTTGPVTEAFF. The CDR3 nucleotides are TGCGCCAGCACGACAGGGCCTGTCACTGAAGCTTTCTTT.

The rearrangement uses TRBV11-1 and TRBJ2-2; maybe TRBD2 (6 bases). The CDR3 sequence is 18 residues long. The germline gives CDR1 SGHAT, CDR2 FQDESV (reference sequence). V was cut by 11 bases and J by 3 bases, with 28 bases left in between. CDR3 DNA: TGTGCCTGTTCCGGGGGTTTCCCGGACGCGATTCACACCGGGGAGCTGTTTTTT. As protein: CACSGGFPDAIHTGELFF.

V gene TRBV15 combines with J gene TRBJ1-2; 7 positions agree with TRBD1. This CDR3 region has 14 residues. The V gene's germline CDR1 is LNHNV and CDR2 YYDKDF (reference sequence). Trimming took 8 bases from V and 5 from J; bases not matched to a gene: 11. CDR3 sequence (DNA): TGTGCCACCGGCCGGGACAGCGAACGTTATGGCTACACCTTC. It codes for CATGRDSERYGYTF.

This clone occurred a few times. V usage is TRBV7-2 and J usage is TRBJ1-2; no reliable D call. Germline loops: CDR1 SGHTA, CDR2 FQGNSA. The CDR3 is 15 amino acids. V lost 0 bases and J 4 bases, leaving 12 bases between the germline ends. In DNA, the CDR3 is TGTGCCAGCAGCTTAGCGAGACACCTACGCTATGGCTACACCTTC. This encodes CASSLARHLRYGYTF.

The chain couples TRBV4-3 to TRBJ1-6; the match to TRBD1 covers 10 bases. Germline lookup yields CDR1 LGHNA and CDR2 YSLEER. The trim removed 2 bases at V and 9 bases at J, leaving 7 bases unmatched. The CDR3 has 16 amino acids. The CDR3 here is CASSQKPGQGSSPLHF. The CDR3 DNA is TGCGCCAGCAGCCAAAAACCGGGACAGGGGAGTTCACCCCTCCACTTT.

The V and J genes are TRBV7-9 and TRBJ1-6; possibly TRBD1 for D (6 bases). CDR1 is SEHNR, CDR2 FQNEAQ, per germline (reference sequence). V was shortened by 2 bases and J by 8 bases, with 13 bases between the two germline ends. The CDR3 is 15 amino acids. DNA of the CDR3: TGTGCCAGCAGCTTATGGGGGGGGCTGGATTCACCCCTCCACTTT. Translation: CASSLWGGLDSPLHF.

This clone was recorded once. The rearrangement joins TRBV7-9 to TRBJ2-2; 12 nucleotides align to TRBD2. The CDR3 extends over 16 amino acids. J lost 6 bases, V lost 4 bases, and 6 bases had no gene match. The germline gives CDR1 SEHNR, CDR2 FQNEAQ (reference sequence). CDR3 loop: CASSSTSGGTPGELFF. The CDR3 coding sequence is TGTGCCAGCAGCTCTACTAGCGGGGGGACTCCCGGGGAGCTGTTTTTT.

This chain joins TRBV4-2 and TRBJ2-1; 8 positions match TRBD2. Germline lookup yields CDR1 LGHNA and CDR2 YNFKEQ. V lost 0 bases to trimming and J lost 2 bases; unmatched junction nucleotides: 6. This CDR3 region has 17 residues. The CDR3 is CASSQDIVGGAYNEQFF. CDR3 in DNA: TGTGCCAGCAGCCAAGATATTGTCGGGGGGGCCTACAATGAGCAGTTCTTC.

This clone has only one observation. This chain connects TRBV29-1 to TRBJ1-1, with 9 bases that match TRBD1. The CDR3 contains 14 residues. CDR1 is SQVTM and CDR2 is ANQGSEA in the germline V gene. The J segment lost 3 bases and the V segment lost 4 bases, leaving 6 bases of the junction unmatched. CDR3 nucleotides: TGCAGCGTTGCTCACAGGGGGCGCGACACTGAAGCTTTCTTT. Protein sequence: CSVAHRGRDTEAFF.

In regard to this clone: Relative to the germline gene, one junction end is altered; a read error may explain this. The chain has TRBV7-9 and TRBJ2-3, with 10 bases fitting TRBD2. The CDR3 consists of 14 residues. The V gene's germline CDR1 is SEHNR and CDR2 FQNEAQ (reference sequence). The CDR3 loop is CSSSLGTSEDTQYF. As DNA, the CDR3 is TGTTCCAGCAGCTTGGGGACTAGCGAAGATACGCAGTATTTT. Filled out from reference TRBV7-9 and TRBJ2-3, the complete variable domain reads DTGVSQNPRHKITKRGQNVTFRCDPISEHNRLYWYRQTLGQGPEFLTYFQNEAQLEKSRLLSDRFSAERPKGSFSTLEIQRTEQGDSAMYLCSSSLGTSEDTQYFGPGTRLTVL.

This clone has just a few counts. The V gene is TRBV30, the J gene TRBJ1-4, with D tentatively TRBD1 (5 bases). Germline-derived CDR1 and CDR2 are GTSNPN and SVGIG (reference sequence). V dropped 8 bases and J dropped 7 bases, with 20 bases sitting between them. The CDR3 sequence is 14 residues long. CDR3 sequence reads: CAIDVQPQGEKLFF. DNA for the CDR3: TGTGCCATAGATGTTCAGCCCCAGGGTGAAAAACTGTTTTTT.

This clone was observed a single time. Relative to the germline gene, one junction end is altered; a read error may explain this. The rearrangement uses TRBV27 and TRBJ2-7; weak D call: TRBD2 (6 bases). Per the germline V gene, CDR1 is MNHEY and CDR2 is SMNVEV (reference sequence). This CDR3 contains 13 residues. CDR3 region: CSPSEKWAGEQYF. The CDR3 DNA follows: TGCTCCCCGAGCGAAAAGTGGGCGGGGGAGCAGTACTTC.

This rearrangement joins TRBV5-4 to TRBJ2-1; D is possibly TRBD2 (5 bases). This CDR3 region has 13 residues. The V and J ends lost 9 bases and 10 bases respectively, with 20 bases between them. Germline CDR1 and CDR2: SGHNT and YYREEE (reference sequence). The CDR3 DNA reads TGTGCCATCCCGGGTCTACCCGGGATCGAGCAGTTCTTC. Amino acids: CAIPGLPGIEQFF.

The gene calls are TRBV5-1 and TRBJ2-5; D call uncertain. Germline CDR1 is SGHRS and CDR2 is YFSETQ. The CDR3 extends over 13 amino acids. Trimming cost V 4 bases and J 2 bases, with 9 bases left between them. DNA for the CDR3: TGCGCCAGCAGCAAAAACAAACAAGAGACCCAGTACTTC. Amino acids: CASSKNKQETQYF. Combining the CDR3 with reference TRBV5-1 and TRBJ2-5 gives the whole variable domain KAGVTQTPRYLIKTRGQQVTLSCSPISGHRSVSWYQQTPGQGLQFLFEYFSETQRNKGNFPGRFSGRQFSNSRSEMNVSTLELGDSALYLCASSKNKQETQYFGPGTRLLVL.